The clone carrying this T cell receptor beta chain turned up a few times. Its antigen is unknown. V was clipped by 4 bases and J by 7 bases; unmatched bases: 8. Germline CDR1 reads SGHVS; CDR2 reads FNYEAQ. This CDR3 comprises 15 residues. This sample stems from a study of identical twins. Carrying unique molecular identifiers, the cDNA also gained a universal primer site through template switching. TCRdb reanalysed the 5' RACE reads using MiXCR and keeps one entry per CDR3 protein. The repertoire holds 450,000 or so distinct CDR3 sequences, with around an eighth as singletons. Every one of the donors was a healthy Caucasian. Study outcomes and limitations: In cord blood, abundant beta clonotypes had fewer insertions; memory showed no trend.

The same specimen was also included in a second study, on yellow fever vaccine responses in identical twins.

This clonotype was sampled from a woman aged 18 to 35 in good health. The sequenced material came from CD4+ T cells sorted from blood. The chain links TRBV7-6 to TRBJ2-1; TRBD2 matches at 9 bases. The CDR3 sequence is CASSYAGGPANEQFF. CDR3 in DNA: TGTGCCAGCAGCTATGCGGGGGGGCCGGCTAATGAGCAGTTCTTC. Based on the CDR3 plus reference TRBV7-6 and TRBJ2-1, the full variable domain is GAGVSQSPRYKVTKRGQDVALRCDPISGHVSLYWYRQALGQGPEFLTYFNYEAQQDKSGLPNDRFSAERPEGSISTLTIQRTEQRDSAMYRCASSYAGGPANEQFFGPGTRLTVL.